The source of this TCR beta chain is a study of shared clonotypes between healthy human individuals. Study conclusions and caveats: The four-donor shared clonotypes exceeded non-shared clonotypes in generation probability, with non-shared ones scoring lower.

The method was immunoSEQ multiplex PCR; TCRdb's version includes in-frame clones alone and lacks a portion of them. This sample has around 2,000,000 clones, with about 95% found just once. As regards this clone: The antigen is undetermined.

Germline V gene data show CDR1 as LNHDA and CDR2 as SQIVND (reference sequence). V lost 5 bases, J lost 0 bases, and 5 bases stayed unmatched. The CDR3 extends over 16 amino acids. CD8 cells regarded as naive lacked CD45RO, were positively chosen for CCR7, and omitted terminally differentiated effector memory CD45RA+ cells. This receptor was taken from a man between 18 and 35 years old in good health. The chain joins TRBV19 to TRBJ2-1; 9 bases match TRBD2. Sequenced input: naive CD8+ T cells sorted from blood. The CDR3 sequence is CASSSEREASYNEQFF. The DNA for the CDR3 is TGTGCCAGTAGTTCAGAGCGGGAGGCCTCCTACAATGAGCAGTTCTTC. Full variable domain (remainder filled in from reference TRBV19 and TRBJ2-1): DGGITQSPKYLFRKEGQNVTLSCEQNLNHDAMYWYRQDPGQGLRLIYYSQIVNDFQKGDIAEGYSVSREKKESFPLTVTSAQKNPTAFYLCASSSEREASYNEQFFGPGTRLTVL.